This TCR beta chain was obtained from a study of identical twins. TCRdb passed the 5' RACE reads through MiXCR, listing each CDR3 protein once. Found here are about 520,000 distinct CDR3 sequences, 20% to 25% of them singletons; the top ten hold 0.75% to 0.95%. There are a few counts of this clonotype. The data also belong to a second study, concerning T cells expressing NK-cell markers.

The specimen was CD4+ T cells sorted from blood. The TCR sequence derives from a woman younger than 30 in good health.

The DNA of the CDR3 is TGTGCCATCAGTGAGCGAGACAGGGGCGACACCGGGGAGCTGTTTTTT. Its protein product is CAISERDRGDTGELFF. The gene calls are TRBV10-3 and TRBJ2-2; TRBD1 matches 8 bases. The CDR3 is 16 residues long. V dropped 2 bases and J dropped 3; count of bases not matched to a gene: 5. Looked up from germline, CDR1 is ENHRY and CDR2 is SYGVKD.